A single sample is the source of the 19 T cell receptor beta chains below, sequenced in a study of T cell responses to AZD1222 COVID-19 vaccine (dated by TCRdb to about 2021). Libraries came from the immunoSEQ multiplex PCR assay. What TCRdb holds here is the immuneACCESS table cut down to in-frame rearrangements. Part of the clones is not present; checked against another copy, under half of the missing clones reflect an unresolved V gene, and the others are unexplained. The sample table records some 63,000 clones; about 79% of these occur just once. The ten most abundant clones make up 15% to 25% of the sample. Per the publication, the time point label means: baseline before first vaccination. Material: peripheral blood, obtained on day 0 of AZD1222 vaccination. The receptors come from an adult in good health.

The sample holds a few counts of this clone. The chain uses TRBV7-9 and TRBJ2-1, with 13 bases matching TRBD2. Losses at the gene ends were 5 bases for V and 4 bases for J; bases not matched to a gene: 5. The CDR3 runs to 16 residues. Germline V gene lookup returns CDR1 SEHNR and CDR2 FQNEAQ (reference sequence). DNA of the CDR3: TGTGCCAGCAGCCAGGGACTAGCGGGGCTGTACAATGAGCAGTTCTTC. Protein product: CASSQGLAGLYNEQFF.

The chain links TRBV5-5 to TRBJ1-2; TRBD1 matches at 8 bases. The junction had 15 bases not matched to a gene; V was cut back by 4 bases and J by 7 bases. CDR1 SGHKS and CDR2 YYEKEE come from the germline V gene (reference sequence). The CDR3 loop spans 16 amino acids. The CDR3 sequence is CASSTAGGLPNVGYTF. CDR3 bases: TGTGCCAGCAGCACAGCAGGGGGCCTCCCGAACGTTGGCTACACCTTC.

This rearrangement joins TRBV7-8 to TRBJ2-1; TRBD2 matches at 10 bases. This CDR3 has 16 residues. V shed 1 base and J 4 bases; nucleotides not matched to a gene: 4. CDR1 is SGHVS, CDR2 FQNEAQ, per germline. The CDR3 spells CASSLGVAGGYNEQFF. DNA of the CDR3: TGTGCCAGCAGCTTAGGAGTAGCGGGAGGATACAATGAGCAGTTCTTC.

The chain has TRBV5-1 and TRBJ1-1; D call uncertain. The germline V and J ends were trimmed by 4 bases and 1 base, with 11 bases remaining between them. Per germline, CDR1 SGHRS and CDR2 YFSETQ. This CDR3 is 14 amino acids long. CDR3 bases: TGCGCCAGCAGCCCCCGCAGACCGAACACTGAAGCTTTCTTT. Its protein product is CASSPRRPNTEAFF. The whole variable domain, filled in from reference TRBV5-1 and TRBJ1-1, reads KAGVTQTPRYLIKTRGQQVTLSCSPISGHRSVSWYQQTPGQGLQFLFEYFSETQRNKGNFPGRFSGRQFSNSRSEMNVSTLELGDSALYLCASSPRRPNTEAFFGQGTRLTVV.

This clone is a singleton in its sample. The chain has TRBV19 and TRBJ1-2; possibly TRBD1 for D (5 bases). The CDR3 spans 15 residues. Trimming cost V 5 bases and J 3 bases, with 16 bases left between them. The germline V gene encodes CDR1 LNHDA and CDR2 SQIVND (reference sequence). In nucleotides, the CDR3 is TGTGCCAGTAGTCCGGGGGGAGCTCCCGACTATGGCTACACCTTC. It encodes CASSPGGAPDYGYTF.

The genes are TRBV28 and TRBJ2-2, with no clear D. The germline V gene has CDR1 MDHEN and CDR2 SYDVKM. This CDR3 is built from 12 residues. V shed 7 bases and J shed 1 base, with 4 bases lying between them. The CDR3 is CASKENTGELFF. Written as DNA, the CDR3 is TGTGCCAGCAAGGAGAACACCGGGGAGCTGTTTTTT.

This clone appeared a few times. The chain employs TRBV6-2 or TRBV6-3 and TRBJ1-2; perhaps TRBD1 as D (6 bases). Germline V gives CDR1 MNHEY, CDR2 SVGEGT. CDR3 length: 14 residues. V was shortened by 5 bases and J by 5 bases, with 15 bases between the two germline ends. The CDR3 spells CASSLRGMWYGYTF. DNA of the CDR3: TGTGCCAGCAGTCTCAGGGGTATGTGGTATGGCTACACCTTC.

The rearrangement links TRBV5-1 to TRBJ1-2, with TRBD1 as a possible D gene (5 bases). The CDR3 loop spans 13 amino acids. The germline V gene encodes CDR1 SGHRS and CDR2 YFSETQ. V was clipped by 2 bases and J by 7 bases, with 12 bases between them. CDR3 protein: CASSFVQDRGYTF. The CDR3 nucleotides read TGCGCCAGCAGCTTCGTACAGGATCGTGGCTACACCTTC.

J is TRBJ1-1 and V is TRBV19, with D maybe TRBD1 (5 bases). Trimming removed 6 bases at V and 2 bases at J, with 13 bases between. The CDR3 has 14 residues. Per the germline V gene, CDR1 is LNHDA and CDR2 is SQIVND (reference sequence). The CDR3 loop is CASSPGTLNTEAFF. The CDR3 bases are TGTGCCAGTAGCCCCGGGACCCTTAACACTGAAGCTTTCTTT.

The chain has TRBV7-3 and TRBJ1-5; 7 positions agree with TRBD1. The CDR3 totals 14 residues. Germline V lookup: CDR1 SGHTA, CDR2 FQGTGA. Germline trimming cut 2 bases from V and 2 bases from J; bases unmatched to any gene: 0. CDR3: CASSLQGGNQPQHF. In DNA form, the CDR3 reads TGTGCCAGCAGCTTACAGGGGGGCAATCAGCCCCAGCATTTT.

The genes are TRBV25-1 and TRBJ2-7; D is undetermined. CDR1 MGHDK and CDR2 SYGVNS come from the germline V gene. CDR3 length equals 14 residues. V lost 1 base to trimming and J lost 0 bases, with 7 bases between them. The CDR3 nucleotides are TGTGCCAGCAGTGAATGGGGTAACTCCTACGAGCAGTACTTC. This sequence encodes CASSEWGNSYEQYF.

The rearrangement uses TRBV5-6 and TRBJ2-1; possible D gene TRBD1, 6 bases. Trimming pared 4 bases from V and 4 bases from J, leaving 9 bases between. The CDR3 has 13 amino acids. The germline V gene has CDR1 SGHDT and CDR2 YYEEEE. CDR3 in amino acids: CASSPDSYNEQFF. The CDR3 DNA follows: TGTGCCAGCAGCCCGGACAGTTACAATGAGCAGTTCTTC. Based on the CDR3 plus reference TRBV5-6 and TRBJ2-1, the full variable domain is DAGVTQSPTHLIKTRGQQVTLRCSPKSGHDTVSWYQQALGQGPQFIFQYYEEEERQRGNFPDRFSGHQFPNYSSELNVNALLLGDSALYLCASSPDSYNEQFFGPGTRLTVL.

The chain couples TRBV28 to TRBJ1-2; unclear D gene. This CDR3 comprises 15 residues. Germline CDR1 MDHEN, CDR2 SYDVKM. V was pared by 3 bases and J by 5 bases, with 16 bases between. The DNA for the CDR3 is TGTGCCAGCAGTTTTTCCCACGCGGCGGGGTATGGCTACACCTTC. Translation gives CASSFSHAAGYGYTF.

By sample fraction, this clone is medium-sized (0.01 to 0.1%). This rearrangement joins TRBV6-5 to TRBJ1-2, with a possible D match to TRBD1 (5 bases). The CDR3 contains 15 residues. V lost 5 bases and J 4 bases, leaving 17 bases between the germline ends. Germline lookup yields CDR1 MNHEY and CDR2 SVGAGI. The CDR3 is CASSPLRESGYGYTF. The CDR3 nucleotides are TGTGCCAGCAGTCCCCTCAGGGAGAGCGGCTATGGCTACACCTTC.

V and J are TRBV18 and TRBJ2-1; D might be TRBD1 (6 bases). Looked up from germline, CDR1 is KGHSH and CDR2 is LQKENI. Deletions cut 5 bases from V and 12 bases from J, with 20 bases between. The CDR3 is 14 residues long. This CDR3 is CASSAPGTSLAQFF. The CDR3 coding sequence is TGTGCCAGCTCAGCCCCCGGGACATCCTTGGCGCAGTTCTTC.

The J gene is TRBJ1-5, the V gene TRBV7-3; the D is unclear. Trimming took 1 base from V and 5 from J, leaving 6 bases between them. The CDR3 contains 13 residues. CDR1 SGHTA and CDR2 FQGTGA come from the germline V gene. CDR3 sequence: CASSLKRDQPQHF. The CDR3 DNA follows: TGTGCCAGCAGCTTAAAGCGAGATCAGCCCCAGCATTTT.

The chain is built from TRBV4-3 and TRBJ2-1; the match to TRBD2 covers 13 bases. J lost 8 bases, V lost 1 base, and 5 bases had no gene match. The CDR3 runs to 16 residues. Germline V lookup: CDR1 LGHNA, CDR2 YSLEER. The CDR3 DNA follows: TGCGCCAGCAGCCAAGGACTAGCGGGAGGTCTCGATGAGCAGTTCTTC. Amino acid sequence: CASSQGLAGGLDEQFF.

The gene calls are TRBV9 and TRBJ2-2; possible D gene TRBD2, 5 bases. V was clipped by 6 bases and J by 2 bases, with 11 bases between them. The CDR3 runs 14 residues. Germline CDR1 reads SGDLS; CDR2 reads YYNGEE. CDR3 protein: CASKRGGNTGELFF. The CDR3 nucleotides read TGTGCCAGCAAGCGAGGAGGAAACACCGGGGAGCTGTTTTTT.

The J gene is TRBJ2-3, the V gene TRBV27; D is undetermined. V lost 0 bases and J 4 bases, leaving 2 bases between the germline ends. The CDR3 totals 12 residues. The germline CDR1 and CDR2 sequences are MNHEY and SMNVEV (reference sequence). Written as DNA, the CDR3 is TGTGCCAGCAGTTTATCGGCAGATACGCAGTATTTT. Translated: CASSLSADTQYF.